These 17 T cell receptor beta chains were all obtained from the same sample, sequenced in a study of blood T cell repertoires in COVID-19. Assay used: immunoSEQ multiplex PCR; TCRdb lists only in-frame clones, some missing. The table includes more than 9,000 clones, 80% to 90% detected once. Sequencing was done on a sample of peripheral blood. The receptors shown here come from an older woman with acute or convalescent COVID-19.

The chain couples TRBV5-5 to TRBJ2-7, with a tentative D call TRBD2 (5 bases). CDR1 and CDR2 (germline): SGHKS, YYEKEE (reference sequence). The CDR3 runs to 15 residues. The ends were cut back, 0 bases at V and 3 bases at J, with 13 bases in the middle. The CDR3 DNA is TGTGCCAGCAGCTTGGCGAGGGTACAGAACTACGAGCAGTACTTC. Its protein product is CASSLARVQNYEQYF.

The rearrangement joins TRBV29-1 to TRBJ1-2; 9 nucleotides align to TRBD1. CDR1 and CDR2 from the germline V gene are SQVTM and ANQGSEA. This CDR3 comprises 13 residues. V lost 6 bases and J lost 7; bases outside the gene matches: 9. DNA of the CDR3: TGCAGCGTCACCGCAGGACAGGGGTCTGGCTACACCTTC. This gives the protein CSVTAGQGSGYTF.

This clone appeared once. CDR3 protein: CASSTAGQLNTEAFF. The CDR3 DNA sequence: TGTGCCAGTAGTACCGCTGGGCAGCTGAACACTGAAGCTTTCTTT. The gene calls are TRBV19 and TRBJ1-1; D remains ambiguous. The V gene's germline CDR1 is LNHDA and CDR2 SQIVND (reference sequence). The CDR3 covers 15 residues. Trimming left V 4 bases short and J 0 bases short, with 12 bases between.

This clone was detected once. The rearrangement uses TRBV4-1 and TRBJ2-7, with a weak D call TRBD1 (5 bases). The germline gives CDR1 MGHRA, CDR2 YSYEKL. The CDR3 consists of 16 residues. V was trimmed by 2 bases and J by 7 bases, leaving 21 bases between them. In nucleotides, the CDR3 is TGCGCCAGCAGCCAACACGTGCTGACAGAATCCTGGGAGCAGTACTTC. Amino acid sequence: CASSQHVLTESWEQYF.

The chain is built from TRBV2 and TRBJ1-1; D is unresolved. Germline V CDR1 and CDR2: SNHLY, FYNNEI. V shed 1 base and J shed 0 bases, with 9 bases lying between them. CDR3 length: 15 residues. CDR3 in amino acids: CASSEDVTMNTEAFF. In DNA form, the CDR3 reads TGTGCCAGCAGTGAAGATGTGACAATGAACACTGAAGCTTTCTTT.

The chain uses TRBV7-9 and TRBJ2-7; 9 bases map to TRBD1. Looked up from germline, CDR1 is SEHNR and CDR2 is FQNEAQ (reference sequence). The CDR3 covers 16 residues. The J segment lost 4 bases and the V segment lost 4 bases, leaving 11 bases of the junction unmatched. In nucleotides, the CDR3 is TGTGCCAGCAGCTCCTTTCCGGGACAGGGAAATTACGAGCAGTACTTC. Translation gives CASSSFPGQGNYEQYF.

The J gene is TRBJ2-3, the V gene TRBV24-1, with D possibly matching TRBD1 (6 bases). The CDR3 totals 15 residues. V was shortened by 5 bases and J by 2 bases, with 13 bases between the two germline ends. Germline V gene data show CDR1 as KGHDR and CDR2 as SFDVKD. CDR3 bases: TGTGCCACCAGTGGTGGGACAATATCCACAGATACGCAGTATTTT. Its translation: CATSGGTISTDTQYF.

The chain recombines TRBV9 with TRBJ1-1, with D possibly being TRBD1 (5 bases). Germline V gene data show CDR1 as SGDLS and CDR2 as YYNGEE. Trimming stripped 4 bases from V and 8 bases from J, with 15 bases between. CDR3 length: 13 residues. The CDR3 DNA is TGTGCCAGCAGCCCCGACGGGACTGCCGAAGCTTTCTTT. It translates to CASSPDGTAEAFF. Full variable domain (remainder filled in from reference TRBV9 and TRBJ1-1): DSGVTQTPKHLITATGQRVTLRCSPRSGDLSVYWYQQSLDQGLQFLIQYYNGEERAKGNILERFSAQQFPDLHSELNLSSLELGDSALYFCASSPDGTAEAFFGQGTRLTVV.

The rearrangement links TRBV7-3 to TRBJ2-1; 7 bases line up with TRBD2. This CDR3 has 17 residues. Germline trimming cut 5 bases from V and 0 bases from J; bases unmatched to any gene: 10. The germline gives CDR1 SGHTA, CDR2 FQGTGA. CDR3 amino acids: CASSPQLALSSYNEQFF. DNA of the CDR3: TGTGCCAGCAGCCCCCAACTAGCGTTAAGCTCCTACAATGAGCAGTTCTTC.

V usage is TRBV6-5 and J usage is TRBJ1-2, with D maybe TRBD1 (5 bases). CDR1 and CDR2 (germline): MNHEY, SVGAGI. V shed 0 bases and J shed 4 bases, with 12 bases lying between them. CDR3 length: 15 residues. CDR3 coding DNA: TGTGCCAGCAGTTACTCAAGTTTAGGGGTCTATGGCTACACCTTC. It encodes CASSYSSLGVYGYTF.

The chain has TRBV6-2 or TRBV6-3 and TRBJ1-1; tentative D call: TRBD1 (5 bases). The V and J ends lost 4 bases and 7 bases respectively, with 16 bases between them. The germline CDR1 and CDR2 sequences are MNHEY and SVGEGT. The CDR3 covers 14 residues. Here the CDR3 reads CASSFQGGIGEAFF. The CDR3, as DNA: TGTGCCAGCAGTTTTCAGGGTGGTATAGGTGAAGCTTTCTTT.

The rearrangement uses TRBV6-5 and TRBJ1-5; D might be TRBD1 (6 bases). The CDR3 runs to 15 residues. The ends were cut back, 7 bases at V and 5 bases at J, with 18 bases in the middle. CDR1 is MNHEY and CDR2 is SVGAGI in the germline V gene. CDR3 region: CASTPTGGRDQPQHF. The DNA of the CDR3 is TGTGCCAGCACCCCGACTGGGGGCAGGGATCAGCCCCAGCATTTT.

This sequence joins TRBV10-3 and TRBJ2-6; 7 bases match TRBD1. Germline assignment: CDR1 ENHRY and CDR2 SYGVKD. CDR3 size: 15 residues. V lost 3 bases to trimming and J lost 4 bases; unmatched junction nucleotides: 3. CDR3 coding DNA: TGTGCCATCAGTGAACGGGACAGAGGGGCCAACGTCCTGACTTTC. Translated, it gives CAISERDRGANVLTF.

This clone was detected only a few times. This chain links TRBV7-9 with TRBJ1-2; 8 bases are shared with TRBD1. J gave up 8 bases and V 2 bases, and 4 bases lay outside the gene matches. The CDR3 is 13 amino acids. The V gene's germline CDR1 is SEHNR and CDR2 FQNEAQ (reference sequence). Here the CDR3 reads CASSLQGALGYTF. The CDR3 coding sequence is TGTGCCAGCAGCTTACAGGGGGCGTTGGGCTACACCTTC. Complete variable domain (other parts from reference TRBV7-9 and TRBJ1-2): DTGVSQNPRHKITKRGQNVTFRCDPISEHNRLYWYRQTLGQGPEFLTYFQNEAQLEKSRLLSDRFSAERPKGSFSTLEIQRTEQGDSAMYLCASSLQGALGYTFGSGTRLTVV.

This chain uses TRBV11-2 with TRBJ2-2; 9 positions match TRBD2. With 1 base clipped from V and 3 bases from J, the junction kept 6 bases outside the gene matches. The CDR3 loop spans 17 amino acids. The germline gives CDR1 SGHAT, CDR2 FQNNGV. The chain's CDR3 is CASSLVSGGSYTGELFF. CDR3 coding DNA: TGTGCCAGCAGCTTAGTTAGCGGGGGCTCGTACACCGGGGAGCTGTTTTTT.

This chain uses TRBV4-1 with TRBJ1-2, with D perhaps TRBD1 (6 bases). V lost 1 base to trimming and J lost 4 bases, with 10 bases between them. CDR1 and CDR2 (germline): MGHRA, YSYEKL. The CDR3 spans 14 residues. In DNA, the CDR3 is TGCGCCAGCAGCCAAGCAGGGGACCTCTATGGCTACACCTTC. Amino acid sequence: CASSQAGDLYGYTF.

The gene calls are TRBV5-1 and TRBJ2-2, with 7 bases matching TRBD1. The CDR3 runs 18 residues. The trim removed 3 bases at V and 2 bases at J, leaving 13 bases unmatched. Germline V lookup: CDR1 SGHRS, CDR2 YFSETQ. CDR3 DNA sequence: TGCGCCAGCAGCTCCCACCCCCCACAGGGGACAAACACCGGGGAGCTGTTTTTT. Translation: CASSSHPPQGTNTGELFF. Drawing the rest from reference TRBV5-1 and TRBJ2-2, the complete variable domain is KAGVTQTPRYLIKTRGQQVTLSCSPISGHRSVSWYQQTPGQGLQFLFEYFSETQRNKGNFPGRFSGRQFSNSRSEMNVSTLELGDSALYLCASSSHPPQGTNTGELFFGEGSRLTVL.